One sample yielded the 18 T cell receptor beta chains listed below, sequenced in a study of human T cells and chemical hapten exposure. Time point meaning: patch test 1, 2 weeks after DPC sensitization. The treatment was: therapeutic diphenylcyclopropenone sensitization with weekly scalp DPC. TCRdb re-analysed the RACE reads in MiXCR, keeping a single row per CDR3 protein. Of around 100,000 distinct CDR3 sequences listed, about 10% were seen once; the top ten hold around 3.6%. The starting material was whole blood, obtained in connection with sensitization to the hapten diphenylcyclopropenone (DPC). The receptors stem from a woman aged 40 to 50 with alopecia areata. Some clones in this sample may be carry-over from other donors' samples.

This clonotype was observed many times. The chain links TRBV29-1 to TRBJ1-1; no firm D call. V was shortened by 6 bases and J by 1 base, with 15 bases between the two germline ends. Looked up from germline, CDR1 is SQVTM and CDR2 is ANQGSEA. The CDR3 totals 14 residues. CDR3 region: CSVTDQRSNTEAFF. In DNA form, the CDR3 reads TGCAGCGTGACCGACCAACGGTCGAACACTGAAGCTTTCTTT.

The genes are TRBV20-1 and TRBJ1-1; 7 nucleotides line up with TRBD1. V was pared by 6 bases and J by 4 bases, with 14 bases of the junction left unmatched. The CDR3 is 15 residues long. Germline CDR1 reads DFQATT; CDR2 reads SNEGSKA (reference sequence). The CDR3 sequence is CSATRPTGFSTEAFF. In DNA form, the CDR3 reads TGCAGTGCCACGCGCCCGACAGGGTTCAGCACTGAAGCTTTCTTT.

This clonotype was seen more than once but under ten times. The rearrangement links TRBV24-1 to TRBJ2-1; 9 bases align to TRBD1. V lost 4 bases to trimming and J lost 12 bases; unmatched junction nucleotides: 6. There are 13 residues in the CDR3. The germline gives CDR1 KGHDR, CDR2 SFDVKD. Here the CDR3 DNA reads TGTGCCACCAGTGACCAGGACAGGGGTGGGCAGTTCTTC. Translation: CATSDQDRGGQFF.

This clonotype came up a few times. CDR3 coding DNA: TGTGCCAGCACCCTTATGGAACCGAACACTGAAGCTTTCTTT. Its protein is CASTLMEPNTEAFF. The rearrangement links TRBV28 to TRBJ1-1; D unclear. Germline assignment: CDR1 MDHEN and CDR2 SYDVKM. Trimming stripped 7 bases from V and 1 base from J, with 13 bases between. This CDR3 is built from 14 residues. The whole variable domain, remainder taken from reference TRBV28 and TRBJ1-1, is DVKVTQSSRYLVKRTGEKVFLECVQDMDHENMFWYRQDPGLGLRLIYFSYDVKMKEKGDIPEGYSVSREKKERFSLILESASTNQTSMYLCASTLMEPNTEAFFGQGTRLTVV.

This clonotype has ten or more counts. J is TRBJ1-3 and V is TRBV29-1; D is unresolved. Deletions cut 5 bases from V and 4 bases from J, with 6 bases between. Germline CDR1 reads SQVTM; CDR2 reads ANQGSEA. The CDR3 extends over 11 amino acids. DNA of the CDR3: TGCAGCGTTTTCGCCGGAAACACCATATATTTT. Amino acid sequence: CSVFAGNTIYF. The whole variable domain, remainder taken from reference TRBV29-1 and TRBJ1-3, is SAVISQKPSRDICQRGTSLTIQCQVDSQVTMMFWYRQQPGQSLTLIATANQGSEATYESGFVIDKFPISRPNLTFSTLTVSNMSPEDSSIYLCSVFAGNTIYFGEGSWLTVV.

This clonotype turned up a few times. The chain employs TRBV29-1 and TRBJ2-1, with D tentatively TRBD1 (5 bases). Trimming pared 1 base from V and 2 bases from J, leaving 15 bases between. This CDR3 spans 16 amino acids. Germline CDR1 SQVTM, CDR2 ANQGSEA. The CDR3 sequence is CSVEGVQQVPYNEQFF. CDR3 sequence (DNA): TGCAGCGTTGAAGGGGTGCAACAGGTACCCTACAATGAGCAGTTCTTC.

This clonotype has a count of ten or more. This chain uses TRBV4-3 with TRBJ1-4; TRBD1 agrees at 8 bases. The CDR3 totals 15 residues. J was trimmed by 8 bases and V by 5 bases; bases with no gene match: 10. In germline, CDR1 is LGHNA, CDR2 YSLEER. The CDR3 coding sequence is TGCGCCAGCAGCAATGACAGGGGCCGGGGGGAAAAACTGTTTTTT. Its translation: CASSNDRGRGEKLFF.

This clonotype was seen a handful of times. This chain connects TRBV6-2 or TRBV6-3 to TRBJ1-1, with D hard to call. With 3 bases removed from V and 1 base from J, the gap between germline ends came to 9 bases. Germline V gives CDR1 MNHEY, CDR2 SVGEGT. The CDR3 runs 14 residues. The CDR3 sequence: CASSYPEENTEAFF. For the CDR3, the DNA is TGTGCCAGCAGTTATCCTGAGGAGAACACTGAAGCTTTCTTT.

This clonotype was seen a few times. The chain carries TRBV10-3 and TRBJ2-3, with a possible D match to TRBD1 (5 bases). Germline V gives CDR1 ENHRY, CDR2 SYGVKD. V shed 3 bases and J shed 2 bases, with 9 bases lying between them. This CDR3 contains 14 residues. The chain's CDR3 is CAISEGAVTDTQYF. Here the CDR3 DNA reads TGTGCCATCAGTGAAGGGGCAGTCACAGATACGCAGTATTTT.

This clonotype was observed once. A much larger clone sits a single nucleotide away, making a read error possible. The conserved phenylalanine or tryptophan normally closing the CDR3 is absent here, so this likely arose from a read error. The chain joins TRBV7-9 to TRBJ1-2, with 7 bases fitting TRBD1. V lost 5 bases, J lost 0 bases, and 3 bases stayed unmatched. CDR3 length: 14 residues. The germline V gene encodes CDR1 SEHNR and CDR2 FQNEAQ (reference sequence). CDR3 region: CASSPTGTNYGYTL. CDR3 nucleotides: TGTGCCAGCAGCCCGACAGGGACTAACTATGGCTACACCCTC.

This clonotype was seen only a few times. The chain joins TRBV9 to TRBJ1-1; D possibly corresponds to TRBD1 (5 bases). The CDR3 loop spans 13 amino acids. Germline V gene sequence: CDR1 SGDLS, CDR2 YYNGEE. With 3 bases removed from V and 6 bases from J, the gap between germline ends came to 12 bases. This CDR3 is CASSEGPWAEAFF. The CDR3 DNA reads TGTGCCAGCAGCGAGGGGCCTTGGGCTGAAGCTTTCTTT.

This clonotype was recorded many times. The chain uses TRBV14 and TRBJ1-2; 9 nucleotides line up with TRBD1. With 0 bases clipped from V and 4 bases from J, the junction kept 6 bases outside the gene matches. Germline loops: CDR1 SGHDN, CDR2 FVKESK. CDR3 length equals 16 residues. The CDR3 here is CASSQDKWGQGYGYTF. Written as DNA, the CDR3 is TGTGCCAGCAGCCAAGATAAATGGGGACAGGGCTATGGCTACACCTTC.

This clonotype was picked up one time. The genes are TRBV7-2 and TRBJ2-5; D is ambiguous. V was pared by 5 bases and J by 7 bases, with 8 bases between. This CDR3 is built from 11 residues. The germline gives CDR1 SGHTA, CDR2 FQGNSA. The CDR3 spells CASSPLWTQYF. The CDR3 DNA reads as TGTGCCAGCAGCCCACTGTGGACCCAGTACTTC.

At least ten counts were recorded for this clonotype. The genes are TRBV29-1 and TRBJ2-3, with 7 positions matching TRBD2. Germline CDR1 and CDR2: SQVTM and ANQGSEA. J lost 5 bases, V lost 4 bases, and 6 bases had no gene match. This CDR3 has 13 residues. This CDR3 is CSVAMGGLDTQYF. For the CDR3, the DNA is TGCAGCGTTGCAATGGGAGGGTTAGATACGCAGTATTTT.

This chain links TRBV20-1 with TRBJ1-2; D perhaps matches TRBD1 (5 bases). V shed 3 bases and J shed 1 base, with 6 bases lying between them. Germline V lookup: CDR1 DFQATT, CDR2 SNEGSKA (reference sequence). The CDR3 totals 12 residues. Here the CDR3 reads CSARGVNYGYTF. Written as DNA, the CDR3 is TGCAGTGCTAGGGGGGTTAACTATGGCTACACCTTC.

V gene TRBV14 combines with J gene TRBJ2-7; either TRBD1 or TRBD2 may supply D (6 bases each). V lost 0 bases and J lost 7, with 22 bases in between. Germline loops: CDR1 SGHDN, CDR2 FVKESK. The CDR3 has 17 amino acids. CDR3 nucleotides: TGTGCCAGCAGCCAAGAAGGGACGGGGGCAGCGAAGGAGGAGCAGTACTTC. Translation gives CASSQEGTGAAKEEQYF.

V gene TRBV7-9 combines with J gene TRBJ1-1; D is uncertain. CDR1 SEHNR and CDR2 FQNEAQ come from the germline V gene (reference sequence). This CDR3 is built from 13 residues. The V end was cut by 2 bases, the J end by 2 bases, with 6 bases between. DNA for the CDR3: TGTGCCAGCAGCTTAAGGGATAACACTGAAGCTTTCTTT. Residues: CASSLRDNTEAFF.

The chain employs TRBV6-5 and TRBJ1-1, with TRBD1 matching 7 bases. This CDR3 spans 16 amino acids. In germline, CDR1 is MNHEY, CDR2 SVGAGI. Trimming cost V 6 bases and J 1 base; bases outside gene matches: 11. CDR3 residues: CASRPSLGQRNTEAFF. CDR3 bases: TGTGCCAGCAGACCTTCCCTGGGACAGCGGAACACTGAAGCTTTCTTT.